This T cell receptor beta chain comes out of a study of technical replicates of blood from several donors (dated by TCRdb to the late 2010s). Libraries were prepared through the immunoSEQ multiplex PCR assay. Drawn from immuneACCESS, this table holds only the in-frame rearrangements with V and J called that TCRdb kept. Clones are partly lost; checked studies trace under half to an unresolved V gene and leave the rest unexplained. Across this sample there are 65,000 to 85,000 clones, with more than 95% seen only once. The top ten hold approximately 0.15% of the sample. Taken from the germline V gene, the CDR1 and CDR2 loops are KGHSH and LQKENI. Reading from cysteine to phenylalanine, the CDR3 counts 15 amino acids. Only the CDR3 DNA is retained, 45 bases long and in frame from the first base. Trimming accounts for 4 bases at V and 7 bases at J, while the number of junction bases matched to no gene is 10.

About this clone itself: Its cognate antigen has yet to be identified. No per-base quality is available; no much larger clone lies one base away.

The clonotype comes from a human donor in good health. Sequences were obtained from T cells isolated from PBMCs. Recombination linked TRBV18 to TRBJ2-1; 7 nucleotides in the junction match TRBD2. Here is the DNA: TGTGCCAGCTCACTTTTCAACGGGGGGAGGAATGAGCAGTTCTTC. It translates to CASSLFNGGRNEQFF.